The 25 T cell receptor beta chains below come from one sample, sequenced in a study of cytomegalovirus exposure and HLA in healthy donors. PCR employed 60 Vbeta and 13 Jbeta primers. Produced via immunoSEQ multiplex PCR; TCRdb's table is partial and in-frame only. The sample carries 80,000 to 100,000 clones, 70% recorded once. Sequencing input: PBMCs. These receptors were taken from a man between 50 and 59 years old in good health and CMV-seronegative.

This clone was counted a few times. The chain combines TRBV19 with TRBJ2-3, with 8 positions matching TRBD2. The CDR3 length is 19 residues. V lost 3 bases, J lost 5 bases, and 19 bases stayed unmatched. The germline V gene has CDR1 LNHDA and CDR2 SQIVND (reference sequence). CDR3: CASSIAGGGTTWGLDTQYF. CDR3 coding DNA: TGTGCCAGTAGTATTGCGGGCGGGGGGACGACTTGGGGTCTAGATACGCAGTATTTT.

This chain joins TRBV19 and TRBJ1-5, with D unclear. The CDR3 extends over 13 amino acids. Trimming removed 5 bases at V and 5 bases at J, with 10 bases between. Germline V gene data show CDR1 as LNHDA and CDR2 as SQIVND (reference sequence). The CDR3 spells CASSFGFHQPQHF. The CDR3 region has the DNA TGTGCCAGTAGTTTCGGGTTTCATCAGCCCCAGCATTTT.

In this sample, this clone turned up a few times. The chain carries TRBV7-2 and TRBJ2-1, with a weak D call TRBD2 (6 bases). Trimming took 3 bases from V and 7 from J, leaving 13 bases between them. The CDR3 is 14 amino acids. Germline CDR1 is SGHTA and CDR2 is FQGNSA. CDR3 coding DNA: TGTGCCAGCAGCTTGGGTCTAGCGCCAAATGAGCAGTTCTTC. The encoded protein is CASSLGLAPNEQFF.

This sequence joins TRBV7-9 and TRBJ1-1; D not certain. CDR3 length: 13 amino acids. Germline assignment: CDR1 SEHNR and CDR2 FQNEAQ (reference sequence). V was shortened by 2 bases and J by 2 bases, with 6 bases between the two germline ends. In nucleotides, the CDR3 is TGTGCCAGCAGCTTAACTTTAAACACTGAAGCTTTCTTT. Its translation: CASSLTLNTEAFF.

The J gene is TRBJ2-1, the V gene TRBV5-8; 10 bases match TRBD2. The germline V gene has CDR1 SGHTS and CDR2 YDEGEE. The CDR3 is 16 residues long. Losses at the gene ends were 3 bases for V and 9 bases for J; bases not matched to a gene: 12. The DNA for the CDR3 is TGTGCCAGCAGCTCTCCGACTAGCGGGTTAGTAGGTGAGCAGTTCTTC. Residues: CASSSPTSGLVGEQFF.

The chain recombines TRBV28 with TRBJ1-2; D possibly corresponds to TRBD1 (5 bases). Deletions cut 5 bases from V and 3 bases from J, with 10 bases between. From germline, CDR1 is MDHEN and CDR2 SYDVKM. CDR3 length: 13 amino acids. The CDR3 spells CASSPGNDYGYTF. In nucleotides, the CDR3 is TGTGCCAGCAGTCCAGGGAACGACTATGGCTACACCTTC.

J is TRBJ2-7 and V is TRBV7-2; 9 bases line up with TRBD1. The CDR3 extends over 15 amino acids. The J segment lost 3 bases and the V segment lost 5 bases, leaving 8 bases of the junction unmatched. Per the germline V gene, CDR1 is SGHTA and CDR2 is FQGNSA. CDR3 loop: CASSPAGTGNYEQYF. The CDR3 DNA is TGTGCCAGCAGCCCAGCCGGGACAGGGAACTACGAGCAGTACTTC.

CDR3 sequence: CASSWLAGSQETQYF. In DNA, the CDR3 is TGTGCCAGCAGTTGGCTAGCGGGGTCCCAAGAGACCCAGTACTTC. The rearrangement uses TRBV27 and TRBJ2-5, with 9 bases that match TRBD2. Germline CDR1 is MNHEY and CDR2 is SMNVEV (reference sequence). CDR3 length: 15 residues. The V segment lost 4 bases and the J segment 1 base; nucleotides outside the gene matches: 4.

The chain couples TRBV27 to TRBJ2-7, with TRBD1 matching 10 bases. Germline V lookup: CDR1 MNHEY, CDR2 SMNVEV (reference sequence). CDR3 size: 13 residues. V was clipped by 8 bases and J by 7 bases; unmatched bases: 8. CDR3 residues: CASSGTGDLEQYF. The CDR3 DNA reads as TGTGCCAGCTCCGGGACAGGGGACCTGGAGCAGTACTTC.

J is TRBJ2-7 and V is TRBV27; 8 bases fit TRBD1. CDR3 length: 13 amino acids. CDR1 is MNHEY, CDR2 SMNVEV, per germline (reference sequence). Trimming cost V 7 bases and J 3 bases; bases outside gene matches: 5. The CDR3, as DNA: TGTGCCAGCACAGGACAGGGAGACTACGAGCAGTACTTC. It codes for CASTGQGDYEQYF.

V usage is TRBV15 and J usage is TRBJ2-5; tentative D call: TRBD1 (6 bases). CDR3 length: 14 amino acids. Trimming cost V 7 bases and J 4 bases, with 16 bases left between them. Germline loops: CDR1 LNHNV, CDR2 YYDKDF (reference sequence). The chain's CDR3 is CATTHGGVGETQYF. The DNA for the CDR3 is TGTGCCACCACCCATGGGGGCGTGGGAGAGACCCAGTACTTC.

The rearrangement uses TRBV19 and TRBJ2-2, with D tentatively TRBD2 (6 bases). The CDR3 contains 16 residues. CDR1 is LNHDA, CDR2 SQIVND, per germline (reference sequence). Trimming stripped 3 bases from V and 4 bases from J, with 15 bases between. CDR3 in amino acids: CASSITHTGVTGELFF. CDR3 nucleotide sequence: TGTGCCAGTAGTATTACTCATACGGGGGTCACCGGGGAGCTGTTTTTT.

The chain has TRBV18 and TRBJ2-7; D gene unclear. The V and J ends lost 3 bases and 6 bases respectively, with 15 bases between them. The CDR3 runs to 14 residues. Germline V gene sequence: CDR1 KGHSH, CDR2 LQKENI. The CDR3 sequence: CASSPPERSGEQYF. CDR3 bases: TGTGCCAGCTCACCTCCAGAGCGCTCGGGCGAGCAGTACTTC.

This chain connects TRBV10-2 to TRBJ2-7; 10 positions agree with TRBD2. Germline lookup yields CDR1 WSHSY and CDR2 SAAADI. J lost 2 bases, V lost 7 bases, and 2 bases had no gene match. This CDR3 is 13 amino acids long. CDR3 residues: CASNSGRPYEQYF. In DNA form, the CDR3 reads TGCGCCAGCAATAGCGGGAGGCCCTACGAGCAGTACTTC.

The CDR3 DNA reads TGTGCCAGCAGGACAGGGGGCGGTGAGCAGTACTTC. Protein sequence: CASRTGGGEQYF. The chain links TRBV27 to TRBJ2-7; 10 bases agree with TRBD1. Germline V gene sequence: CDR1 MNHEY, CDR2 SMNVEV (reference sequence). Unmatched junction bases numbered 3, after V lost 6 bases and J lost 7 bases. CDR3 length: 12 amino acids.

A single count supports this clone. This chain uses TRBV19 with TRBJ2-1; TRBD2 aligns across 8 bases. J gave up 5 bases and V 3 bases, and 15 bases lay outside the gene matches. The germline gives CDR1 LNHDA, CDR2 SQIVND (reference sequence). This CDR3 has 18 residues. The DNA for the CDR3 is TGTGCCAGTAGTATTCGGCGGGAGGCCCCAACTCGGGACAATGAGCAGTTCTTC. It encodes CASSIRREAPTRDNEQFF.

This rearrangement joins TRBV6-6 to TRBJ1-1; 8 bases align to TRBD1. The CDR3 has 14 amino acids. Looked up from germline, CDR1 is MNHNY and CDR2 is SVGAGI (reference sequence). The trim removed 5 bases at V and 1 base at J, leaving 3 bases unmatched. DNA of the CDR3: TGTGCCAGCAGTGGCGGACAGGGGAACACTGAAGCTTTCTTT. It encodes CASSGGQGNTEAFF.

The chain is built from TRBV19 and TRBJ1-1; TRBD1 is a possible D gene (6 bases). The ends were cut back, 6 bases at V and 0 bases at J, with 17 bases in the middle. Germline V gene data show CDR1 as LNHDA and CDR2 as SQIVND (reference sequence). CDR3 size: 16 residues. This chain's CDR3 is CASSIHPGTMNTEAFF. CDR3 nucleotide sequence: TGTGCCAGTAGCATACACCCCGGGACAATGAACACTGAAGCTTTCTTT.

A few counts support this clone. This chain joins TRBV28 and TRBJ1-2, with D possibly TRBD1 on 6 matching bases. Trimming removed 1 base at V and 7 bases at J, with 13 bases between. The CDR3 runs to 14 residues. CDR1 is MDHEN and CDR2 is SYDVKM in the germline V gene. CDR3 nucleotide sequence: TGTGCCAGCAGTTTATCAGGGGCATCTTTTGGCTACACCTTC. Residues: CASSLSGASFGYTF.

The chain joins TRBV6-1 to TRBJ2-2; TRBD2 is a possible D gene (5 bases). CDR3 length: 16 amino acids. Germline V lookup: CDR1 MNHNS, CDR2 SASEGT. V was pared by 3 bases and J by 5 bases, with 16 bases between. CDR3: CASSEQPGRGTGELFF. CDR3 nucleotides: TGTGCCAGCAGTGAGCAACCGGGTCGAGGGACCGGGGAGCTGTTTTTT.

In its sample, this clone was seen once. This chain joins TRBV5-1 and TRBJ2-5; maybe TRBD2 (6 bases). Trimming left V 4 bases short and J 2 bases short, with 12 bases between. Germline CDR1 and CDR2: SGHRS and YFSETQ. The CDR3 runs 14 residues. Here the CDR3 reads CASSVAGLQETQYF. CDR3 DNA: TGCGCCAGCAGCGTGGCGGGACTGCAAGAGACCCAGTACTTC.

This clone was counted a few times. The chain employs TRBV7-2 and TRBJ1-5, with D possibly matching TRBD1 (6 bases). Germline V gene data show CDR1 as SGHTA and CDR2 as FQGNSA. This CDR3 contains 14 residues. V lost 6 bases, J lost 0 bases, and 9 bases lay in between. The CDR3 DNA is TGTGCCAGCAGTTGGGACACTAGCAATCAGCCCCAGCATTTT. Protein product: CASSWDTSNQPQHF.

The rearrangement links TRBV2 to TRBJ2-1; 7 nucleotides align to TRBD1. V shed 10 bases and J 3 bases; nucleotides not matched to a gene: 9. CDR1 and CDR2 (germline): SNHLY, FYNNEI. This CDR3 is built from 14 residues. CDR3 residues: CATKPGQNYNEQFF. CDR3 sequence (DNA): TGTGCCACCAAACCGGGACAGAACTACAATGAGCAGTTCTTC.

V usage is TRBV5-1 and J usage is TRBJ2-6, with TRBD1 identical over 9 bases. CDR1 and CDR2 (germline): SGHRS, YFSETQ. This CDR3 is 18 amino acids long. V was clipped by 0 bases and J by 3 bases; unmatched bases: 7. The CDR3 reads CASSLGGTGGGGANVLTF. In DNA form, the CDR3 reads TGCGCCAGCAGCTTGGGGGGCACAGGGGGCGGTGGGGCCAACGTCCTGACTTTC.

In DNA, the CDR3 is TGTGCCAGCAGCGTAGGGCAGGGGGGTTCGGGGCCCGGCACAGATACGCAGTATTTT. This codes for CASSVGQGGSGPGTDTQYF. V usage is TRBV9 and J usage is TRBJ2-3; maybe TRBD1 (7 bases). Germline V gene sequence: CDR1 SGDLS, CDR2 YYNGEE. The CDR3 runs 19 residues. The V gene lost 0 bases and the J gene lost 1 base, with 21 bases spanning the gap.